The 23 T cell receptor beta chains below all came from one sample that was sequenced in a study of blood T cell repertoires in COVID-19. The method was immunoSEQ multiplex PCR; TCRdb's version includes in-frame clones alone and lacks a portion of them. The top ten hold roughly 0.26% of the sample, which has hundreds of thousands of clones, 85% to 90% seen once. Material: peripheral blood. All receptors derive from a young woman with acute or convalescent COVID-19.

V is TRBV2 and J is TRBJ2-7, with 11 bases matching TRBD1. This CDR3 region has 18 residues. Germline V gene lookup returns CDR1 SNHLY and CDR2 FYNNEI. Trimming removed 2 bases from V and 3 bases from J; junction bases left unmatched: 12. Written as DNA, the CDR3 is TGTGCCAGCAGTGAATTAGTCCGGGGACAGGGGGATAACTACGAGCAGTACTTC. Translation: CASSELVRGQGDNYEQYF.

This clone was picked up one time. The rearrangement joins TRBV15 to TRBJ2-3, with D possibly being TRBD1 (6 bases). Germline CDR1 LNHNV, CDR2 YYDKDF (reference sequence). The germline V and J ends were trimmed by 1 base and 0 bases, with 11 bases remaining between them. The CDR3 is 16 amino acids. CDR3 sequence (DNA): TGTGCCACCAGCAGAGCAAAGGGGGAAAGCACAGATACGCAGTATTTT. Its translation: CATSRAKGESTDTQYF.

The chain is built from TRBV4-1 and TRBJ2-1; D perhaps matches TRBD2 (7 bases). The CDR3 totals 18 residues. The V end lost 1 base, the J end lost 10 bases, and 26 bases lay between the germline ends. The germline gives CDR1 MGHRA, CDR2 YSYEKL. CDR3 nucleotides: TGCGCCAGCAGCCAAGGGGGAGCATTGGTCGCGGGGGCATCCGAGCAGTTCTTC. This gives the protein CASSQGGALVAGASEQFF.

Note on this clone: This specimen includes other DNA sequences encoding the same CDR3. The chain couples TRBV9 to TRBJ1-6, with TRBD1 matching over 8 bases. The CDR3 loop spans 15 amino acids. Trimming cost V 0 bases and J 9 bases; bases outside gene matches: 5. Germline loops: CDR1 SGDLS, CDR2 YYNGEE. For the CDR3, the DNA is TGTGCCAGCAGCGTAGCCGGACAGGGTAGTTCACCCCTCCACTTT. This codes for CASSVAGQGSSPLHF.

This sequence joins TRBV4-1 and TRBJ1-2; possibly TRBD1 for D (6 bases). Trimming pared 4 bases from V and 1 base from J, leaving 19 bases between. Per germline, CDR1 MGHRA and CDR2 YSYEKL. The CDR3 contains 17 residues. The CDR3: CASSPLGQVWNNYGYTF. The DNA of the CDR3 is TGCGCCAGCAGCCCGTTGGGACAAGTGTGGAATAACTATGGCTACACCTTC.

The chain couples TRBV7-6 to TRBJ2-1; tentatively, D is TRBD1 (7 bases). Trimming removed 5 bases at V and 9 bases at J, with 20 bases between. This CDR3 region has 15 residues. Germline CDR1 and CDR2: SGHVS and FNYEAQ. In DNA form, the CDR3 reads TGTGCCAGCAGCCCTCTAGGGGGGACAGTCGGTGAGCAGTTCTTC. This gives the protein CASSPLGGTVGEQFF.

This clone was detected once. This chain links TRBV19 with TRBJ2-3; 10 bases match TRBD1. Losses at the gene ends were 7 bases for V and 6 bases for J; bases not matched to a gene: 16. The germline CDR1 and CDR2 sequences are LNHDA and SQIVND (reference sequence). This CDR3 is built from 17 residues. CDR3 sequence (DNA): TGTGCCAGTACCGGGACAGGGGTTGAAGTGGGGTGGGATACGCAGTATTTT. Its translation is CASTGTGVEVGWDTQYF.

The J gene is TRBJ1-2, the V gene TRBV4-3, with 7 bases identical to TRBD1. V lost 2 bases and J lost 2; bases outside the gene matches: 5. Per the germline V gene, CDR1 is LGHNA and CDR2 is YSLEER. The CDR3 is made up of 15 amino acids. Here the CDR3 DNA reads TGCGCCAGCAGCCAATATGACAGGGTAAACTATGGCTACACCTTC. It translates to CASSQYDRVNYGYTF.

Comments on this clone: Additional DNA sequences in this sample encode the identical CDR3. V is TRBV9 and J is TRBJ1-5, with D uncertain. This CDR3 region has 13 residues. Germline V gene data show CDR1 as SGDLS and CDR2 as YYNGEE. V dropped 0 bases and J dropped 2 bases, with 3 bases sitting between them. The CDR3 nucleotides read TGTGCCAGCAGCGTAGCGGGCAATCAGCCCCAGCATTTT. This encodes CASSVAGNQPQHF. Supplemented by reference TRBV9 and TRBJ1-5, the full variable domain reads DSGVTQTPKHLITATGQRVTLRCSPRSGDLSVYWYQQSLDQGLQFLIQYYNGEERAKGNILERFSAQQFPDLHSELNLSSLELGDSALYFCASSVAGNQPQHFGDGTRLSIL.

This rearrangement joins TRBV10-2 to TRBJ1-2; D remains ambiguous. Germline V gene data show CDR1 as WSHSY and CDR2 as SAAADI. The germline V and J ends were trimmed by 2 bases and 8 bases, with 24 bases remaining between them. The CDR3 extends over 17 amino acids. The CDR3 DNA is TGCGCCAGCAGTGAGAGAGTCCAGATGATGAGGGAAGACGGCTACACCTTC. It codes for CASSERVQMMREDGYTF.

J is TRBJ1-5 and V is TRBV19; perhaps TRBD1 as D (5 bases). Germline-derived CDR1 and CDR2 are LNHDA and SQIVND (reference sequence). The V gene lost 7 bases and the J gene lost 4 bases, with 11 bases spanning the gap. The CDR3 is 13 amino acids. CDR3 protein: CASNDDSNQPQHF. The CDR3 DNA is TGTGCCAGTAACGATGACAGTAATCAGCCCCAGCATTTT.

The sample holds a few counts of this clone. V and J are TRBV7-8 and TRBJ2-1; weak D call: TRBD2 (5 bases). The CDR3 length is 16 residues. V was trimmed by 1 base and J by 0 bases, leaving 10 bases between them. Germline V CDR1 and CDR2: SGHVS, FQNEAQ. CDR3 in amino acids: CASSLDRGSSYNEQFF. Here the CDR3 DNA reads TGTGCCAGCAGCTTAGACAGAGGGAGCTCCTACAATGAGCAGTTCTTC.

This chain joins TRBV6-1 and TRBJ2-1, with 8 nucleotides matching TRBD1. This CDR3 comprises 14 residues. With 3 bases clipped from V and 10 bases from J, the junction kept 8 bases outside the gene matches. Germline CDR1 MNHNS, CDR2 SASEGT. The CDR3 reads CASSDGTGRGEQFF. In DNA form, the CDR3 reads TGTGCCAGCAGTGATGGGACAGGAAGGGGCGAGCAGTTCTTC.

The V gene is TRBV19, the J gene TRBJ2-7, with a possible D match to TRBD1 (6 bases). The CDR3 is 14 amino acids. The V end lost 3 bases, the J end lost 2 bases, and 11 bases lay between the germline ends. Germline CDR1 LNHDA, CDR2 SQIVND (reference sequence). For the CDR3, the DNA is TGTGCCAGTAGTATCAGGGGACCCACCTACGAGCAGTACTTC. The encoded protein is CASSIRGPTYEQYF.

This rearrangement joins TRBV7-2 to TRBJ2-7, with unresolved D. Trimming pared 3 bases from V and 1 base from J, leaving 7 bases between. The CDR3 is 13 amino acids. Germline-derived CDR1 and CDR2 are SGHTA and FQGNSA. The CDR3 sequence is CASSFTVSYEQYF. The CDR3 DNA is TGTGCCAGCAGCTTTACAGTATCCTACGAGCAGTACTTC. The entire variable domain, with the rest obtained from reference TRBV7-2 and TRBJ2-7, is as follows: GAGVSQSPSNKVTEKGKDVELRCDPISGHTALYWYRQSLGQGLEFLIYFQGNSAPDKSGLPSDRFSAERTGGSVSTLTIQRTQQEDSAVYLCASSFTVSYEQYFGPGTRLTVT.

The chain recombines TRBV11-2 with TRBJ2-2, with 8 bases fitting TRBD1. Unmatched junction bases numbered 9, after V lost 3 bases and J lost 6 bases. This CDR3 is built from 16 residues. Germline CDR1 is SGHAT and CDR2 is FQNNGV. The CDR3 nucleotides are TGTGCCAGCAGCTTGTTTCAGGGGGCTTCGTCCGGGGAGCTGTTTTTT. This codes for CASSLFQGASSGELFF.

The chain employs TRBV27 and TRBJ2-7; D remains unclear. V was cut by 5 bases and J by 1 base, with 9 bases left in between. This CDR3 has 13 amino acids. Per germline, CDR1 MNHEY and CDR2 SMNVEV (reference sequence). CDR3 amino acids: CASSPTPSYEQYF. CDR3 DNA sequence: TGTGCCAGCAGTCCGACTCCGTCCTACGAGCAGTACTTC.

The chain is built from TRBV5-1 and TRBJ2-5; 14 bases map to TRBD2. Germline V gives CDR1 SGHRS, CDR2 YFSETQ. The CDR3 covers 17 residues. The J segment lost 1 base and the V segment lost 3 bases, leaving 5 bases of the junction unmatched. CDR3: CASSSGGTSGGQETQYF. CDR3 coding DNA: TGCGCCAGCAGCTCGGGAGGGACTAGCGGGGGCCAAGAGACCCAGTACTTC.

The gene calls are TRBV10-2 and TRBJ1-1; 7 bases map to TRBD1. The length of the CDR3 is 16 residues. J gave up 1 base and V 6 bases, and 11 bases lay outside the gene matches. Germline CDR1 is WSHSY and CDR2 is SAAADI. The CDR3 coding sequence is TGCGCCAGCAGGGTTTTTTCGGACAGGACGAACACTGAAGCTTTCTTT. It yields the protein CASRVFSDRTNTEAFF.

V is TRBV10-3 and J is TRBJ1-2, with TRBD1 identical over 8 bases. With V trimmed by 5 bases and J by 4 bases, 6 bases remained unmatched. The CDR3 runs 14 residues. Germline assignment: CDR1 ENHRY and CDR2 SYGVKD. CDR3 coding DNA: TGTGCCATCAGTCCGGACAGGGAGACCTATGGCTACACCTTC. Residues: CAISPDRETYGYTF.

The V and J genes are TRBV7-6 and TRBJ1-2; 7 positions agree with TRBD1. Per germline, CDR1 SGHVS and CDR2 FNYEAQ. The V and J ends lost 5 bases and 1 base, in that order; junction bases with no gene match: 7. This CDR3 spans 15 amino acids. CDR3 coding DNA: TGTGCCAGCAGCGGATACAGGGGCGTTAACTATGGCTACACCTTC. As protein: CASSGYRGVNYGYTF.

The chain recombines TRBV5-1 with TRBJ1-6; the D gene is possibly TRBD1 (5 bases). The CDR3 totals 14 residues. V was shortened by 3 bases and J by 7 bases, with 11 bases between the two germline ends. CDR1 is SGHRS, CDR2 YFSETQ, per germline. CDR3 residues: CASSYQGRNSPLHF. The CDR3 DNA reads TGCGCCAGCAGCTACCAGGGTAGGAATTCACCCCTCCACTTT. Full variable domain (remainder filled in from reference TRBV5-1 and TRBJ1-6): KAGVTQTPRYLIKTRGQQVTLSCSPISGHRSVSWYQQTPGQGLQFLFEYFSETQRNKGNFPGRFSGRQFSNSRSEMNVSTLELGDSALYLCASSYQGRNSPLHFGNGTRLTVT.

This clone was recorded once. The chain couples TRBV21-1 to TRBJ2-7; TRBD1 is the table's D call and was not checked against the DNA. TRBV21-1 is reported as a pseudogene. CDR3 size: 15 residues. Here the CDR3 DNA reads TGTGCCAGCAGCCCTTCGGACACCTTACCCTACGAGCAGTACTTC. This translates into CASSPSDTLPYEQYF.